Below, one T cell receptor beta chain is given with its context. The specificity of this receptor is unknown. Base qualities are not recorded, but no much larger clone differs from it by a single base. High-throughput TCR beta sequencing profiled peripheral blood CD8+ and CD4+ T cells from healthy donors, Susac syndrome patients and multiple sclerosis patients. Multiple sclerosis controls were treatment-naive patients with stable or active relapsing-remitting disease fulfilling revised McDonald criteria. CD8+ TEMRA cells were enriched by FACS, while bulk CD8+ and CD4+ T cells were purified by magnetic negative isolation. Blood was drawn into EDTA tubes, processed within 24 hours, and PBMCs were isolated by density gradient centrifugation. PBMCs intended for TCR sequencing were cryopreserved in liquid nitrogen and thawed later in a water bath at 37 degrees C. Purity of sorted or isolated CD4+, CD8+ and CD8+ TEMRA cells was at least 90%.

The source of the sample is a study of CD8 T cells in Susac syndrome (dated 2019 in TCRdb). For context, the study as a whole: Repertoire sequencing was used to test whether CD8+ T cell activation and differentiation in Susac syndrome was antigen driven.

On the study overall, not on this receptor specifically: The study acknowledged that relatively few individuals were included in the TCR sequencing and HLA analysis.

RNA was extracted with the RNeasy kit and about 0.45 to 1 ug was reverse transcribed using random hexamers. The immunoSEQ multiplex PCR assay, which covers 54 Vbeta and 13 Jbeta segments, was used to amplify TCR beta CDR3 regions. Bias from PCR amplification was corrected by using a synthetic template baseline for primer optimization and for computational correction. Concerning the study's data processing: Reads were annotated to V, D and J genes according to IMGT and were analyzed with immunoSEQ Analyzer, with only productive sequences retained. Clonality was computed as one minus Shannon entropy normalized by log2 of the number of productive unique sequences. For each patient and control, public and private clones were evaluated within the 100 most prevalent clones. Clones were defined as Susac-specific when absent from the healthy and MS cohorts, from fewer than 1,300 published viral clones and from other ImmuneACCESS disease sequences. The public reads were quality trimmed at Q25 with fastp and then assembled into clones with MiXCR by TCRdb, keeping productive beta chains. Each CDR3 protein gets just one entry, which takes the most common genes and DNA from the rows behind it. TCRdb, not the authors, supplied the V and J calls. The sample records approximately 270,000 distinct CDR3 sequences, about 93% of which are singletons. The ten largest clones represent around 0.07% of the sample.

The sequencing sample was made of CD4+ T cells from PBMCs. This sequence originates from a human donor with multiple sclerosis.

Read as DNA, the sequence is TGTGCCAGCAGCTTGGACCCGACAGACACCGGGGAGCTGTTTTTT. Translated, this is CASSLDPTDTGELFF. The rearrangement joined TRBV5-4 to TRBJ2-2; matching of 5 bases hints at TRBD1 as the D gene. The germline V gene (reference sequence) sets CDR1 to SGHNT and CDR2 to YYREEE. The trim is 0 bases for V and 3 bases for J, with a gap of 9 bases between the germline ends. Inclusive of the bounding cysteine and phenylalanine, the CDR3 is 15 residues long. The sequence is cut down to CDR3 DNA, 45 bases in frame from base 1.